A single sample gave rise to the 21 T cell receptor beta chains below, sequenced in a study of blood T cell repertoires in COVID-19. TCRdb's copy holds only in-frame clones and misses some; the assay was immunoSEQ multiplex PCR. The repertoire holds under 200,000 clones, with 65% to 85% as singletons. Specimen: peripheral blood. These TCRs come from a woman in her 70s who had recovered from COVID-19.

This clone was detected once. V usage is TRBV18 and J usage is TRBJ1-2; D may be TRBD1 (5 bases). The germline V and J ends were trimmed by 3 bases and 8 bases, with 16 bases remaining between them. Germline assignment: CDR1 KGHSH and CDR2 LQKENI. The CDR3 covers 14 residues. CDR3 DNA sequence: TGTGCCAGCTCACCCTCTGCCAGGGAGGGAGGCTACACCTTC. Its protein is CASSPSAREGGYTF.

The rearrangement joins TRBV30 to TRBJ2-1; D remains unclear. CDR3 length equals 12 residues. Germline CDR1 reads GTSNPN; CDR2 reads SVGIG (reference sequence). V was clipped by 5 bases and J by 12 bases, with 17 bases between them. CDR3 coding DNA: TGTGCCTGGGGGCGCCCAAGATATGGGCAGTTCTTC. This translates into CAWGRPRYGQFF.

The rearrangement uses TRBV4-1 and TRBJ1-5, with D hard to call. The V end was cut by 2 bases, the J end by 2 bases, with 19 bases between. This CDR3 has 18 residues. Germline lookup yields CDR1 MGHRA and CDR2 YSYEKL. The CDR3 loop reads CASSQNRPRGLGNQPQHF. CDR3 DNA sequence: TGCGCCAGCAGCCAAAACCGCCCCAGAGGGCTCGGCAATCAGCCCCAGCATTTT.

This sequence joins TRBV6-5 and TRBJ2-3, with TRBD2 identical over 9 bases. V trimming: 8 bases; J trimming: 6 bases; junction bases outside the gene matches: 12. The germline V gene has CDR1 MNHEY and CDR2 SVGAGI. CDR3 size: 15 residues. The CDR3 region is CASSLQAGGGDTQYF. The DNA of the CDR3 is TGTGCCAGCTCTCTCCAGGCGGGAGGGGGCGATACGCAGTATTTT.

This chain joins TRBV11-2 and TRBJ1-1; tentatively, D is TRBD1 (6 bases). The CDR3 extends over 16 amino acids. Germline V gene data show CDR1 as SGHAT and CDR2 as FQNNGV. V was cut by 5 bases and J by 1 base, with 17 bases left in between. The CDR3 bases are TGTGCCAGCAGCCCCAGGGCGGGGGCGACGAACACTGAAGCTTTCTTT. It translates to CASSPRAGATNTEAFF.

The chain joins TRBV3-1 (or the pseudogene TRBV3-2) to TRBJ1-2; D may be TRBD1 (5 bases). The germline V gene has CDR1 LGHDT and CDR2 YNNKEL (reference sequence). The ends were cut back, 4 bases at V and 5 bases at J, with 17 bases in the middle. The CDR3 covers 15 residues. CDR3 coding DNA: TGTGCCAGCAGCCCAATTGGGGGGACCTTTTATGGCTACACCTTC. Translating it yields CASSPIGGTFYGYTF.

This rearrangement joins TRBV5-1 to TRBJ1-5; TRBD1 agrees at 7 bases. The CDR3 loop spans 15 amino acids. V lost 7 bases and J lost 2; bases outside the gene matches: 9. In germline, CDR1 is SGHRS, CDR2 YFSETQ. CDR3 protein: CASSPLGQGNQPQHF. The CDR3 DNA reads TGCGCCAGCTCACCCCTAGGACAGGGCAATCAGCCCCAGCATTTT. Variable domain in full (rest from reference TRBV5-1 and TRBJ1-5): KAGVTQTPRYLIKTRGQQVTLSCSPISGHRSVSWYQQTPGQGLQFLFEYFSETQRNKGNFPGRFSGRQFSNSRSEMNVSTLELGDSALYLCASSPLGQGNQPQHFGDGTRLSIL.

The rearrangement uses TRBV4-2 and TRBJ2-6, with a weak D call TRBD1 (5 bases). The CDR3 sequence is 18 residues long. The ends were cut back, 0 bases at V and 0 bases at J, with 12 bases in the middle. Germline assignment: CDR1 LGHNA and CDR2 YNFKEQ. CDR3 region: CASSQEWQGLSGANVLTF. The DNA for the CDR3 is TGTGCCAGCAGCCAAGAGTGGCAGGGTCTCTCTGGGGCCAACGTCCTGACTTTC.

V and J are TRBV3-1 (or the pseudogene TRBV3-2) and TRBJ1-1, with 7 bases identical to TRBD1. Germline V gene data show CDR1 as LGHDT and CDR2 as YNNKEL (reference sequence). The CDR3 runs 13 residues. Unmatched junction bases numbered 4, after V lost 6 bases and J lost 3 bases. The DNA for the CDR3 is TGTGCCAGCAGGCTTACAGGGGACACTGAAGCTTTCTTT. Residues: CASRLTGDTEAFF.

Worth noting for this clone: The same CDR3 arises from other DNA sequences in this sample as well. The chain links TRBV5-1 to TRBJ1-5; the match to TRBD1 covers 9 bases. Germline trimming cut 4 bases from V and 5 bases from J; bases unmatched to any gene: 4. CDR1 is SGHRS, CDR2 YFSETQ, per germline. The CDR3 extends over 14 amino acids. Here the CDR3 reads CASSPGQGDQPQHF. The CDR3 region has the DNA TGCGCCAGCAGCCCGGGACAGGGCGATCAGCCCCAGCATTTT.

This chain joins TRBV7-8 and TRBJ1-2, with D tentatively TRBD1 (5 bases). Per the germline V gene, CDR1 is SGHVS and CDR2 is FQNEAQ. The CDR3 extends over 15 amino acids. V lost 5 bases, J lost 5 bases, and 18 bases lay in between. For the CDR3, the DNA is TGTGCCAGCAGCCGGGGCCCCGGAGGAAGGTATGGCTACACCTTC. Translated, it gives CASSRGPGGRYGYTF.

The chain employs TRBV5-1 and TRBJ2-7, with TRBD2 as a possible D gene (6 bases). Germline CDR1 and CDR2: SGHRS and YFSETQ. This CDR3 spans 16 amino acids. Trimming left V 5 bases short and J 1 base short, with 19 bases between. The DNA for the CDR3 is TGCGCCAGCAGTAGGACCATTTCCGGGGGATCCTACGAGCAGTACTTC. Translated: CASSRTISGGSYEQYF.

A single count supports this clone. This sequence joins TRBV7-8 and TRBJ1-1; TRBD1 might be the D (6 bases). V shed 5 bases and J shed 3 bases, with 16 bases lying between them. The CDR3 has 15 residues. Germline lookup yields CDR1 SGHVS and CDR2 FQNEAQ. The CDR3 sequence is CASSPQDRTYTEAFF. The CDR3 DNA sequence: TGTGCCAGCAGCCCCCAGGACAGAACCTACACTGAAGCTTTCTTT.

The count of this clone is one. This sequence joins TRBV9 and TRBJ1-5; D call uncertain. Germline values: CDR1 SGDLS, CDR2 YYNGEE. Trimming shortened V by 3 bases and J by 3 bases, and 13 bases separated the two germline ends. This CDR3 region has 15 residues. For the CDR3, the DNA is TGTGCCAGCAGCGAGGGAGGCGAGTCCAATCAGCCCCAGCATTTT. This translates into CASSEGGESNQPQHF.

The rearrangement joins TRBV6-1 to TRBJ1-4; D gene uncertain. The V end was cut by 3 bases, the J end by 10 bases, with 18 bases between. Germline V gene data show CDR1 as MNHNS and CDR2 as SASEGT. The CDR3 length is 15 residues. The CDR3 sequence: CASSDGPHLGGKLFF. The CDR3 nucleotides are TGTGCCAGCAGTGACGGGCCCCATCTAGGAGGAAAACTGTTTTTT.

This sequence joins TRBV11-2 and TRBJ2-7, with D perhaps TRBD2 (6 bases). Germline-derived CDR1 and CDR2 are SGHAT and FQNNGV. Trimming removed 5 bases at V and 2 bases at J, with 16 bases between. The CDR3 runs 15 residues. CDR3 residues: CASSILGGATYEQYF. In DNA form, the CDR3 reads TGTGCCAGCAGCATCCTGGGCGGGGCCACCTACGAGCAGTACTTC. The variable domain in full, with the rest retrieved from reference TRBV11-2 and TRBJ2-7, is EAGVAQSPRYKIIEKRQSVAFWCNPISGHATLYWYQQILGQGPKLLIQFQNNGVVDDSQLPKDRFSAERLKGVDSTLKIQPAKLEDSAVYLCASSILGGATYEQYFGPGTRLTVT.

The chain carries TRBV29-1 and TRBJ1-1; D is ambiguous. The V gene's germline CDR1 is SQVTM and CDR2 ANQGSEA. Trimming removed 7 bases from V and 1 base from J, with 10 bases in between. The length of the CDR3 is 12 residues. This CDR3 reads CSARRQNTEAFF. DNA for the CDR3: TGCAGCGCCCGACGACAGAACACTGAAGCTTTCTTT.

This chain links TRBV3-1 (or the pseudogene TRBV3-2) with TRBJ2-7; TRBD2 matches at 9 bases. Trimming cost V 3 bases and J 3 bases; bases outside gene matches: 6. The CDR3 runs 15 residues. Germline CDR1 LGHDT, CDR2 YNNKEL (reference sequence). The CDR3 reads CASSHLSGGGYEQYF. CDR3 coding DNA: TGTGCCAGCAGCCACCTTAGCGGGGGAGGCTACGAGCAGTACTTC.

This clone showed up just once. The chain has TRBV5-1 and TRBJ1-1; D unclear. Trimming stripped 3 bases from V and 1 base from J, with 7 bases between. CDR1 SGHRS and CDR2 YFSETQ come from the germline V gene. The CDR3 sequence is 13 residues long. This chain's CDR3 is CASSSQANTEAFF. CDR3 DNA: TGCGCCAGCAGCTCCCAGGCGAACACTGAAGCTTTCTTT. Variable domain in full (rest from reference TRBV5-1 and TRBJ1-1): KAGVTQTPRYLIKTRGQQVTLSCSPISGHRSVSWYQQTPGQGLQFLFEYFSETQRNKGNFPGRFSGRQFSNSRSEMNVSTLELGDSALYLCASSSQANTEAFFGQGTRLTVV.

The gene calls are TRBV30 and TRBJ1-1; 10 bases match TRBD1. Trimming removed 4 bases from V and 5 bases from J; junction bases left unmatched: 10. The CDR3 totals 15 residues. Germline V gene sequence: CDR1 GTSNPN, CDR2 SVGIG (reference sequence). The CDR3 spells CAWMRDRGYHTEAFF. CDR3 DNA: TGTGCCTGGATGCGGGACAGGGGATATCATACTGAAGCTTTCTTT.

The chain links TRBV3-1 (or the pseudogene TRBV3-2) to TRBJ1-3; D is unclear. Germline-derived CDR1 and CDR2 are LGHDT and YNNKEL (reference sequence). V was shortened by 1 base and J by 14 bases, with 15 bases between the two germline ends. The CDR3 covers 13 residues. CDR3 sequence: CASSQGRQTPVYF. Written as DNA, the CDR3 is TGTGCCAGCAGCCAAGGTCGTCAGACTCCCGTATATTTT.